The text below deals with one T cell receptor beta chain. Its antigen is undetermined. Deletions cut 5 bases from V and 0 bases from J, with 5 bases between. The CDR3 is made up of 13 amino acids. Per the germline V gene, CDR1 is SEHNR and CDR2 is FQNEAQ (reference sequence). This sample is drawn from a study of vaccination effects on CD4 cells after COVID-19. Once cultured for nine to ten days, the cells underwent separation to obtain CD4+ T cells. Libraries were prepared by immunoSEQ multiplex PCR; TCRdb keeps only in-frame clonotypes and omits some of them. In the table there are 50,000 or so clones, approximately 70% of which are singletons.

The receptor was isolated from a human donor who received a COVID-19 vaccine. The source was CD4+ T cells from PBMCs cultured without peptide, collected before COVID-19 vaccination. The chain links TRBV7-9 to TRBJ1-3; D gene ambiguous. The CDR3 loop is CASSPSSGNTIYF. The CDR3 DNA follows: TGTGCCAGCAGCCCAAGCTCTGGAAACACCATATATTTT.